This T cell receptor (beta chain) was captured by sequencing in a study of spatial heterogeneity in lung cancer. Study-wide results and caveats: The appearance of ubiquitous expanded tumor TCRs in blood was greater at resection than follow-up.

CDR3 length equals 13 residues. Trimming pared 3 bases from V and 7 bases from J, leaving 10 bases between. Germline V gene sequence: CDR1 KGHSH, CDR2 LQKENI. The time point was: sample taken at primary tumor resection. The donors comprised about 70 untreated early-stage non-small cell lung cancer patients. In each case, whole RNA from tumor, nontumor lung or frozen PBMC was sequenced unsorted. Ten or more counts support this clonotype. Its antigen is unknown. Every TCR cDNA molecule carried a tag that served as a unique molecular identifier. MiXCR was run by TCRdb on the 5' RACE reads, yielding one entry per CDR3 protein. The sample includes tens of thousands of distinct CDR3 sequences, 8% of them seen just once.

This specimen was PBMCs, taken at surgery. This receptor was identified in a male donor with early-stage non-small cell lung cancer. The chain employs TRBV18 and TRBJ1-3, with D uncertain. The DNA for the CDR3 is TGTGCCAGCTCACCCCAATCCGGGAACACCATATATTTT. Translation: CASSPQSGNTIYF.